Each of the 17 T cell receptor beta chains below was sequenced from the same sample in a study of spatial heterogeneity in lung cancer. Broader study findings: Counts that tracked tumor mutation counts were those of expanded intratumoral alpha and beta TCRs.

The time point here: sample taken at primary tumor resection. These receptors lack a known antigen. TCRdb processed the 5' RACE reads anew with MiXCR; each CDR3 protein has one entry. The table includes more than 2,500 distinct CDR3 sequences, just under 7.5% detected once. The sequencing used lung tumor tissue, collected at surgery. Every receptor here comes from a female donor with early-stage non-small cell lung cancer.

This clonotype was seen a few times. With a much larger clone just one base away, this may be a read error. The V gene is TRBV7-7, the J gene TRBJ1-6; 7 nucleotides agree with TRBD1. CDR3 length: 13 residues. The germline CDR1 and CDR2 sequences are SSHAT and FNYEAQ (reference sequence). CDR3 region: CTSSLGGDSPLHF. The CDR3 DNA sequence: TGTACTAGCAGCTTAGGGGGCGATTCACCCCTCCACTTT.

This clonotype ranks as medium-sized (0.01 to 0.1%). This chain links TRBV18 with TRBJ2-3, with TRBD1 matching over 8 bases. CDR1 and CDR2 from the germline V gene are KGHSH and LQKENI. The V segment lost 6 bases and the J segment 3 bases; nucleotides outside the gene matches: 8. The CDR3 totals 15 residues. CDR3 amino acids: CASSRQGAETDTQYF. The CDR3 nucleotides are TGTGCCAGCTCTCGGCAGGGGGCTGAGACAGATACGCAGTATTTT.

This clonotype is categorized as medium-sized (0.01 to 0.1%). The CDR3 nucleotides are TGCAGTGCTCCCGACAGGGAAACTGGAAACACCATATATTTT. It yields the protein CSAPDRETGNTIYF. The V call is TRBV20-1, the J call TRBJ1-3, with 7 bases fitting TRBD1. CDR1 and CDR2 from the germline V gene are DFQATT and SNEGSKA (reference sequence). V lost 5 bases and J lost 2; bases outside the gene matches: 6. CDR3 length: 14 residues.

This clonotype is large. CDR3 region: CASSESPGHYGYTF. The CDR3 nucleotides are TGTGCCAGCAGTGAGTCACCGGGTCACTATGGCTACACCTTC. This chain connects TRBV25-1 to TRBJ1-2; the D is unclear. Germline V gene data show CDR1 as MGHDK and CDR2 as SYGVNS. This CDR3 is built from 14 residues. The V end lost 3 bases, the J end lost 3 bases, and 11 bases lay between the germline ends.

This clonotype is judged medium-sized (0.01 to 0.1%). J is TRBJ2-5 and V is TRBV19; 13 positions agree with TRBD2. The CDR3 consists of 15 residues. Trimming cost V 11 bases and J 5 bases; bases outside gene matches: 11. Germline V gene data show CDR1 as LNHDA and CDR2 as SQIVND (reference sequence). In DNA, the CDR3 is TGTGCCTCCACAACGACTAGCGGGGGGCCGGAGACCCAGTACTTC. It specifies CASTTTSGGPETQYF.

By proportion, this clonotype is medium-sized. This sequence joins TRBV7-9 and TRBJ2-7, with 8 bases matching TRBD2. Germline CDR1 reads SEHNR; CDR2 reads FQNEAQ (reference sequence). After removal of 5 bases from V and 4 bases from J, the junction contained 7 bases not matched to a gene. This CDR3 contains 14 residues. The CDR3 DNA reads TGTGCCAGCAGCCCGGGGGGGGCGCGGTACGAGCAGTACTTC. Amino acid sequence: CASSPGGARYEQYF.

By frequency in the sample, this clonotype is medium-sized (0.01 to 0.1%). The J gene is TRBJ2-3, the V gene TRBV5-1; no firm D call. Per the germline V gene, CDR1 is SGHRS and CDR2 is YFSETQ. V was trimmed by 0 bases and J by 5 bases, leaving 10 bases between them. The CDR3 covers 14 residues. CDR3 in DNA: TGCGCCAGCAGCTTGGCCCTCCCGATAGATACGCAGTATTTT. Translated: CASSLALPIDTQYF.

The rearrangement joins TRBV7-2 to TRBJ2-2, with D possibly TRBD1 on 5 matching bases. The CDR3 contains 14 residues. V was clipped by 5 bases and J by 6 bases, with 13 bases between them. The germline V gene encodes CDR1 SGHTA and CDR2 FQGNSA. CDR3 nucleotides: TGTGCCAGCAGCCCACAGGACCGCGCCGGGGAGCTGTTTTTT. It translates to CASSPQDRAGELFF.

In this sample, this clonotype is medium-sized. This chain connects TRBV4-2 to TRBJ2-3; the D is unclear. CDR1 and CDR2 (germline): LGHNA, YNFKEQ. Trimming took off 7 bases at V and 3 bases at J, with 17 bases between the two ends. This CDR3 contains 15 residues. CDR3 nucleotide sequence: TGTGCCAGCACCCCGCGGCCGCAATTAACAGATACGCAGTATTTT. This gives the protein CASTPRPQLTDTQYF.

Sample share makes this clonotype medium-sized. The DNA for the CDR3 is TGTGCCATCACCGGGACTCAAGGCGGGGAGCTGTTTTTT. Translated: CAITGTQGGELFF. The chain employs TRBV10-3 and TRBJ2-2, with D perhaps matching TRBD2 (6 bases). CDR3 length: 13 residues. Trimming shortened V by 7 bases and J by 7 bases, and 13 bases separated the two germline ends. Germline loops: CDR1 ENHRY, CDR2 SYGVKD.

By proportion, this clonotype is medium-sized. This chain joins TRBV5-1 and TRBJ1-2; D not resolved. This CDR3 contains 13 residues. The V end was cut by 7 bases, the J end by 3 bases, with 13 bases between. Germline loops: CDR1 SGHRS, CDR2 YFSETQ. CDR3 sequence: CASSESPYYGYTF. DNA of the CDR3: TGCGCCAGCTCCGAGAGCCCCTACTATGGCTACACCTTC.

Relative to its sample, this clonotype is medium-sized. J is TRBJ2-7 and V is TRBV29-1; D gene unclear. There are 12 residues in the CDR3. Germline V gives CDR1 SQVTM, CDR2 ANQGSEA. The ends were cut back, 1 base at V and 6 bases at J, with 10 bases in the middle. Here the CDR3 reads CSVEGLAREQYF. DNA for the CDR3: TGCAGCGTTGAAGGCCTCGCGCGCGAGCAGTACTTC.

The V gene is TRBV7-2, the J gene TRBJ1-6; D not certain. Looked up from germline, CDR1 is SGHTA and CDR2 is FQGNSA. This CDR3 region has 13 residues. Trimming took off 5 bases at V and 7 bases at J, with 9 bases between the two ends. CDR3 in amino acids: CASSAVRNSPLHF. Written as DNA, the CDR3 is TGTGCCAGCAGCGCGGTACGCAATTCACCCCTCCACTTT.

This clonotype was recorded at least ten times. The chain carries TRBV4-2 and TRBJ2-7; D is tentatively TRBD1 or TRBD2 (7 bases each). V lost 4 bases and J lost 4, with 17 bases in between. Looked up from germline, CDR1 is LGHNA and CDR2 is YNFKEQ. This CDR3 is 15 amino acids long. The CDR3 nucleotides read TGTGCCAGCAGCCCCTACCAGGGGGGGTCTTACGAGCAGTACTTC. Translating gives CASSPYQGGSYEQYF.

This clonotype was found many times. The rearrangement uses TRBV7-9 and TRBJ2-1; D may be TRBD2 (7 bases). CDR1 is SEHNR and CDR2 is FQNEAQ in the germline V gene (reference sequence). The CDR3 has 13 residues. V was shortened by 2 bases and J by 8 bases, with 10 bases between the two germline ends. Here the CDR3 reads CASSLSGGHEQFF. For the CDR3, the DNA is TGTGCCAGCAGCTTATCGGGGGGCCATGAGCAGTTCTTC.

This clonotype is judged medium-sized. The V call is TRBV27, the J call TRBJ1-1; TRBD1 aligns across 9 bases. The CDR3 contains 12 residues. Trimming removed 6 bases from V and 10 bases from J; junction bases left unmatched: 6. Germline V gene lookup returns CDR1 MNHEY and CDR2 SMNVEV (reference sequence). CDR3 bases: TGTGCCAGCAGGCCGGGACAGGGTGTAGCTTTCTTT. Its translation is CASRPGQGVAFF.

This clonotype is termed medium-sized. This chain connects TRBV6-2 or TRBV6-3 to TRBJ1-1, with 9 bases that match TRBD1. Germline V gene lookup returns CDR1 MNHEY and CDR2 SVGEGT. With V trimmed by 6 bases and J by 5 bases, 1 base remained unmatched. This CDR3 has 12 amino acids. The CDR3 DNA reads TGTGCCAGCAGGACAGGGGGGACTGAAGCTTTCTTT. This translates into CASRTGGTEAFF.